These 21 T cell receptor beta chains came from one sample sequenced in a study of blood T cell repertoires in COVID-19. TCRdb's table, derived via immunoSEQ multiplex PCR, lists solely in-frame clones and lacks some. The sample carries roughly 200,000 clones, roughly four fifths recorded once. Sequenced input: peripheral blood. The receptors were sampled from a man aged 50-60 years who had recovered from COVID-19.

This clone was seen only once. V gene TRBV27 combines with J gene TRBJ1-2; weak D call: TRBD1 (5 bases). The germline CDR1 and CDR2 sequences are MNHEY and SMNVEV (reference sequence). The CDR3 runs 15 residues. V shed 4 bases and J shed 4 bases, with 16 bases lying between them. For the CDR3, the DNA is TGTGCCAGCAGTTCGTGGGCGGGGGGGTCCTATGGCTACACCTTC. Its protein product is CASSSWAGGSYGYTF.

The chain has TRBV18 and TRBJ2-2, with a possible D match to TRBD1 (6 bases). Trimming removed 5 bases from V and 8 bases from J, with 15 bases in between. The length of the CDR3 is 14 residues. Germline CDR1 is KGHSH and CDR2 is LQKENI. The CDR3 DNA reads as TGTGCCAGCTCATTGTACAGGGATTCGGGGGAGCTGTTTTTT. Amino acids: CASSLYRDSGELFF.

The rearrangement links TRBV10-3 to TRBJ1-6; TRBD1 agrees at 7 bases. Trimming removed 7 bases from V and 14 bases from J; junction bases left unmatched: 8. Per the germline V gene, CDR1 is ENHRY and CDR2 is SYGVKD. The CDR3 is made up of 12 amino acids. The CDR3 nucleotides are TGTGCCATCAAGGAGACAGGGTCCACCCTCCACTTT. Translating gives CAIKETGSTLHF.

This clone was seen a few times. The chain recombines TRBV9 with TRBJ2-3; D is perhaps TRBD2 (5 bases). V lost 2 bases and J lost 6, with 13 bases in between. The germline gives CDR1 SGDLS, CDR2 YYNGEE. The CDR3 length is 14 residues. The CDR3 DNA reads as TGTGCCAGCAGCGTGTTGGCGGGCCTCGATACGCAGTATTTT. This encodes CASSVLAGLDTQYF. Full variable domain (rest looked up from reference TRBV9 and TRBJ2-3): DSGVTQTPKHLITATGQRVTLRCSPRSGDLSVYWYQQSLDQGLQFLIQYYNGEERAKGNILERFSAQQFPDLHSELNLSSLELGDSALYFCASSVLAGLDTQYFGPGTRLTVL.

The chain joins TRBV7-6 to TRBJ2-5, with D tentatively TRBD2 (6 bases). The germline gives CDR1 SGHVS, CDR2 FNYEAQ. V lost 0 bases, J lost 0 bases, and 8 bases lay in between. The CDR3 is made up of 15 amino acids. As DNA, the CDR3 is TGTGCCAGCAGCTTAGCGGGGGGTCACCAAGAGACCCAGTACTTC. Translating gives CASSLAGGHQETQYF.

About this clone: The sample carries other DNA sequences with the same CDR3. The rearrangement joins TRBV7-3 to TRBJ1-1, with D possibly matching TRBD1 (5 bases). The ends were cut back, 2 bases at V and 2 bases at J, with 9 bases in the middle. Germline V lookup: CDR1 SGHTA, CDR2 FQGTGA. The CDR3 is 14 residues long. The CDR3 here is CASSLGQGNTEAFF. The CDR3 nucleotides are TGTGCCAGCAGCTTAGGGCAGGGTAACACTGAAGCTTTCTTT. Combining the CDR3 with reference TRBV7-3 and TRBJ1-1 gives the whole variable domain GAGVSQTPSNKVTEKGKYVELRCDPISGHTALYWYRQSLGQGPEFLIYFQGTGAADDSGLPNDRFFAVRPEGSVSTLKIQRTERGDSAVYLCASSLGQGNTEAFFGQGTRLTVV.

This clone was detected a few times. The chain joins TRBV5-1 to TRBJ1-2; D perhaps matches TRBD1 (5 bases). Deletions cut 3 bases from V and 0 bases from J, with 6 bases between. Germline-derived CDR1 and CDR2 are SGHRS and YFSETQ. This CDR3 is 13 amino acids long. Here the CDR3 DNA reads TGCGCCAGCAGCTGGACATCTAACTATGGCTACACCTTC. Encoded protein: CASSWTSNYGYTF.

The chain's CDR3 is CASSRDTSFHEQYF. The CDR3 nucleotides are TGTGCCAGCAGCCGGGACACATCGTTCCACGAGCAGTACTTC. This sequence joins TRBV5-8 and TRBJ2-7; TRBD1 is a possible D gene (6 bases). With 4 bases removed from V and 5 bases from J, the gap between germline ends came to 16 bases. Germline CDR1 reads SGHTS; CDR2 reads YDEGEE. This CDR3 region has 14 residues.

This chain connects TRBV28 to TRBJ2-7, with 7 bases matching TRBD2. Germline loops: CDR1 MDHEN, CDR2 SYDVKM. V lost 5 bases and J lost 3; bases outside the gene matches: 7. There are 14 residues in the CDR3. The CDR3 protein is CASSVTSDNYEQYF. CDR3 coding DNA: TGTGCCAGCAGTGTCACTAGCGATAACTACGAGCAGTACTTC.

V and J are TRBV16 and TRBJ2-1, with D perhaps matching TRBD2 (5 bases). Germline-derived CDR1 and CDR2 are KGHSY and FQNENV. The CDR3 is 13 amino acids. V dropped 2 bases and J dropped 7 bases, with 9 bases sitting between them. CDR3 region: CASSQIRGNEQFF. The CDR3 bases are TGTGCCAGCAGCCAAATCCGGGGTAATGAGCAGTTCTTC.

The chain carries TRBV24-1 and TRBJ2-3, with D uncertain. V was shortened by 5 bases and J by 4 bases, with 12 bases between the two germline ends. This CDR3 contains 14 residues. Germline loops: CDR1 KGHDR, CDR2 SFDVKD. CDR3: CATSASVAADTQYF. In nucleotides, the CDR3 is TGTGCCACCAGTGCTTCAGTAGCTGCAGATACGCAGTATTTT.

The chain links TRBV21-1 to TRBJ1-3; the table's D call TRBD1 went unverified against the DNA. TRBV21-1 constitutes a pseudogene. The CDR3 is made up of 11 amino acids. The CDR3 sequence is CASSKVRGYLF. In DNA form, the CDR3 reads TGTGCCAGCAGCAAAGTAAGGGGGTACCTTTTT.

The chain joins TRBV11-2 to TRBJ2-5; 10 nucleotides agree with TRBD2. CDR3 size: 15 residues. V shed 4 bases, J shed 3 bases, and the junction held 5 bases outside the gene matches. CDR1 and CDR2 from the germline V gene are SGHAT and FQNNGV. DNA for the CDR3: TGTGCCAGCAGCTCCCGTCTAGCGGGAGAAGAGACCCAGTACTTC. Its translation is CASSSRLAGEETQYF.

The genes are TRBV7-9 and TRBJ1-6; D is undetermined. The CDR3 is 19 amino acids. Trimming shortened V by 1 base and J by 0 bases, and 16 bases separated the two germline ends. Germline V CDR1 and CDR2: SEHNR, FQNEAQ (reference sequence). Here the CDR3 reads CASSLVGRTVDSYNSPLHF. The CDR3 bases are TGTGCCAGCAGCTTAGTTGGGAGGACGGTAGACTCCTATAATTCACCCCTCCACTTT.

This chain links TRBV5-1 with TRBJ2-7; possibly TRBD2 for D (6 bases). The CDR3 totals 17 residues. Trimming took 0 bases from V and 0 from J, leaving 16 bases between them. In germline, CDR1 is SGHRS, CDR2 YFSETQ. The CDR3 DNA follows: TGCGCCAGCAGCTTGGGTCTTCCCGGGAGTAGCTCCTACGAGCAGTACTTC. Translation gives CASSLGLPGSSSYEQYF.

This clone was counted ten times or more. The J gene is TRBJ2-2, the V gene TRBV9; TRBD2 is a possible D gene (5 bases). The V and J ends lost 1 base and 4 bases respectively, with 5 bases between them. Per the germline V gene, CDR1 is SGDLS and CDR2 is YYNGEE. This CDR3 comprises 13 residues. The chain's CDR3 is CASSVSGTGELFF. CDR3 DNA sequence: TGTGCCAGCAGCGTAAGCGGCACCGGGGAGCTGTTTTTT.

The gene calls are TRBV7-8 and TRBJ2-5; TRBD1 might be the D (5 bases). CDR1 and CDR2 (germline): SGHVS, FQNEAQ. The CDR3 is made up of 14 amino acids. Trimming took 1 base from V and 2 from J, leaving 8 bases between them. In nucleotides, the CDR3 is TGTGCCAGCAGCTTAGTTGGACAACAAGAGACCCAGTACTTC. Amino acid sequence: CASSLVGQQETQYF. The full variable domain, rest sourced from reference TRBV7-8 and TRBJ2-5, is GAGVSQSPRYKVAKRGQDVALRCDPISGHVSLFWYQQALGQGPEFLTYFQNEAQLDKSGLPSDRFFAERPEGSVSTLKIQRTQQEDSAVYLCASSLVGQQETQYFGPGTRLLVL.

The V and J genes are TRBV7-2 and TRBJ1-2; unclear D gene. CDR1 SGHTA and CDR2 FQGNSA come from the germline V gene. V dropped 6 bases and J dropped 8 bases, with 16 bases sitting between them. This CDR3 spans 13 amino acids. Here the CDR3 reads CASRSDRRHGYTF. The CDR3 nucleotides are TGTGCCAGCAGATCTGACCGGAGGCACGGCTACACCTTC.

The V call is TRBV28, the J call TRBJ1-5, with 9 bases fitting TRBD1. The CDR3 contains 15 residues. Germline assignment: CDR1 MDHEN and CDR2 SYDVKM. With V trimmed by 2 bases and J by 6 bases, 5 bases remained unmatched. In nucleotides, the CDR3 is TGTGCCAGCAGTTTAGGGACAGGGCGGACTCAGCCCCAGCATTTT. It translates to CASSLGTGRTQPQHF. Supplemented by reference TRBV28 and TRBJ1-5, the full variable domain reads DVKVTQSSRYLVKRTGEKVFLECVQDMDHENMFWYRQDPGLGLRLIYFSYDVKMKEKGDIPEGYSVSREKKERFSLILESASTNQTSMYLCASSLGTGRTQPQHFGDGTRLSIL.

This clone was detected only once. The V gene is TRBV19, the J gene TRBJ1-5; D unresolved. The germline V gene has CDR1 LNHDA and CDR2 SQIVND (reference sequence). V was shortened by 3 bases and J by 0 bases, with 9 bases between the two germline ends. This CDR3 region has 15 residues. The CDR3 spells CASSMARYSNQPQHF. CDR3 nucleotide sequence: TGTGCCAGTAGTATGGCCAGGTATAGCAATCAGCCCCAGCATTTT.

The J gene is TRBJ1-5, the V gene TRBV30; D is possibly TRBD1 (5 bases). This CDR3 is built from 13 residues. The V end was cut by 2 bases, the J end by 4 bases, with 9 bases between. Per germline, CDR1 GTSNPN and CDR2 SVGIG (reference sequence). This chain's CDR3 is CAWSRSGNQPQHF. CDR3 nucleotide sequence: TGTGCCTGGAGTCGGTCAGGGAATCAGCCCCAGCATTTT.